The T cell receptor (beta chain) under discussion was sequenced for a study of blood T cell repertoires in COVID-19. The CDR3 spans 18 residues. CDR1 is MNHEY, CDR2 SMNVEV, per germline (reference sequence). Trimming took off 1 base at V and 2 bases at J, with 19 bases between the two ends. In the original processing: Researchers report that nucleated cell counts were estimated from reference gene primer amplification. Sequenced by immunoSEQ multiplex PCR; TCRdb stores in-frame clones only, minus some. V and J calls and clone size are those listed in that table; D and trimming were worked out from the DNA. The sample has 70,000 or so clones, around 90% seen once.

This TCR was recovered from a woman older than 75 with active or convalescent COVID-19. Material: peripheral blood. The chain carries TRBV27 and TRBJ2-3; tentatively, D is TRBD2 (5 bases). Here the CDR3 DNA reads TGTGCCAGCAGTTTATTACGGGATAGCCTCTTCCTCACAGATACGCAGTATTTT. Translating it yields CASSLLRDSLFLTDTQYF.